The entry below describes one T cell receptor beta chain. These data come from a study of cytomegalovirus exposure and HLA in healthy donors. Profiled with immunoSEQ multiplex PCR; TCRdb holds only in-frame clones, not every one. The sample records around 74,000 clones, around four fifths being singletons. This clonotype originated in a man aged 25-40 years in good health and CMV-seronegative. The sequencing sample was made of PBMCs.

CDR3 residues: CASSLGQGGRETQYF. The CDR3 DNA follows: TGTGCCAGCAGCTTGGGACAGGGGGGTAGAGAGACCCAGTACTTC. V and J are TRBV5-8 and TRBJ2-5; 9 positions match TRBD1. With V trimmed by 0 bases and J by 4 bases, 4 bases remained unmatched. The CDR3 totals 15 residues. Germline V CDR1 and CDR2: SGHTS, YDEGEE.